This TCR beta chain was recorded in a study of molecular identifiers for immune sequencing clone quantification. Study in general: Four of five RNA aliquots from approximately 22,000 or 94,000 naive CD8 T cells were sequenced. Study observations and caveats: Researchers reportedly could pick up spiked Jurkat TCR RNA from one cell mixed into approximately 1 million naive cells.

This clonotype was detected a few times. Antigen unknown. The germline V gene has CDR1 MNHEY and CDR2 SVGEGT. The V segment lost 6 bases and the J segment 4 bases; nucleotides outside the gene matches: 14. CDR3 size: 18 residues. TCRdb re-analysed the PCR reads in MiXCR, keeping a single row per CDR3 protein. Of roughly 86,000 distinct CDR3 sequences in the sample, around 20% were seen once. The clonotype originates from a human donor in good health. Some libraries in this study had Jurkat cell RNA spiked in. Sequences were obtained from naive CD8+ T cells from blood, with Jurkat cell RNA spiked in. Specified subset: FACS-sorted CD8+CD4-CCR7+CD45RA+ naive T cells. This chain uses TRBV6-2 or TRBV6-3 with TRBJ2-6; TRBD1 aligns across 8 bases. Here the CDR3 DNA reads TGTGCCAGCAGGGGGAATCCCGGGACAGGAAGAGGGGCCAACGTCCTGACTTTC. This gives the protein CASRGNPGTGRGANVLTF.